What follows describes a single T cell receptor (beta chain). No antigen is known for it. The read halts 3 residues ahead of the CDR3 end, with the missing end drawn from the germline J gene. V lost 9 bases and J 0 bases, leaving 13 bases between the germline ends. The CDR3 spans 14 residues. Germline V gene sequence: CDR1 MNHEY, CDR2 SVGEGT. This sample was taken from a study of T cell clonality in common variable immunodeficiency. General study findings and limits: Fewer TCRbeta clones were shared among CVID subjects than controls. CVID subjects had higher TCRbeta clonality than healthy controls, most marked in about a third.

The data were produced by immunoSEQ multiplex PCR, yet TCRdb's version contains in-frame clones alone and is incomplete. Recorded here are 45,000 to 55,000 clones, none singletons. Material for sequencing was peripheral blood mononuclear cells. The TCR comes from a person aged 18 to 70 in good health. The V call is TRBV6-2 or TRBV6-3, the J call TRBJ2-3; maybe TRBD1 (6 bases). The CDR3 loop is CASLRGGSTDTQYF. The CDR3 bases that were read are TGTGCCAGTCTCAGGGGCGGTAGCACAGATACG.